This TCR beta chain was identified during a study of cytomegalovirus exposure and HLA in healthy donors. This clone came up a few times. What it binds is not known. From germline, CDR1 is LGHNA and CDR2 YSLEER. This CDR3 spans 14 amino acids. V gave up 6 bases and J gave up 0 bases, with 11 bases separating them. Both 60 Vbeta primers and 13 Jbeta primers went into the PCR. Sequencing used immunoSEQ multiplex PCR; TCRdb keeps in-frame clones, though not all of them. The table includes 90,000 to 140,000 clones, 69% detected once. Notes on the study in general: The majority of TCR sequences were rare, yet some public TCRs appeared in many donors. Later on, an analysis showed TCR association rates differing by HLA locus, with DRB1 the most and HLA-C the fewest.

The rearrangement uses TRBV4-3 and TRBJ1-1, with unresolved D. The receptor was derived from a man aged 25 to 40 in good health and CMV-seronegative. The sequencing input was PBMCs. The CDR3 DNA reads as TGCGCCAGCAGTCTTCAGGTGCTGAACACTGAAGCTTTCTTT. Translated, it gives CASSLQVLNTEAFF.